A selection of T cell receptor beta chains follows, all from one sample in a study of T cells in Graves' hyperthyroidism and ophthalmopathy. TCRdb re-analysed the multiplex PCR reads in MiXCR, keeping a single row per CDR3 protein. This sample has fewer than 700,000 distinct CDR3 sequences, with 17% found just once. Sequencing was carried out using blood. These receptors all come from a woman between 18 and 29 years old with Graves' ophthalmopathy. Each CDR3 is given with its conserved first and last residue. A D gene is named only where the DNA matches it firmly. Some rows mark clone size as missing; the rest say once, few, many or name a class of expanded clone.

many | TRBJ2-1 | TRBV5-1 | NA | TGCGCCAGCACCTCGTCGGGTTACAATGAGCAGTTCTTC | CASTSSGYNEQFF
many | TRBJ2-5 | TRBV11-2 | NA | TGTGCCAGCCGCCCTTGGGTCAAACAAGAGACCCAGTACTTC | CASRPWVKQETQYF
NA | TRBJ2-2 | TRBV6-1 | TRBD1 | TGTGCCAGCAGAACAGGGGGGAAGACCGGGGAGCTGTTTTTT | CASRTGGKTGELFF
many | TRBJ1-2 | TRBV11-2 | NA | TGTGCCAGCAGCTCCAGTTCGTTCTATGGCTACACCTTC | CASSSSSFYGYTF
many | TRBJ2-7 | TRBV27 | NA | TGTGCCAGCAGTTTATCGGGCGGACTATCCTACGAGCAGTACTTC | CASSLSGGLSYEQYF
few | TRBJ2-3 | TRBV30 | NA | TGTGCCTGGAGTGGCCTGTTCGGGGGCACAGATACGCAGTATTTT | CAWSGLFGGTDTQYF
many | TRBJ1-1 | TRBV29-1 | NA | TGCAGCGCCGATTCAGGTGGGACTGAAGCTTTCTTT | CSADSGGTEAFF
NA | TRBJ1-6 | TRBV6-1 | NA | TGTGCCAGCAGTGACTTTGCGGGGGGGTTTAATAATTCACCCCTCCACTTT | CASSDFAGGFNNSPLHF
NA | TRBJ2-3 | TRBV5-5 | NA | TGTGCCAGCAGCTTGGTTCCAGCCTCCACAGATACGCAGTATTTT | CASSLVPASTDTQYF
many | TRBJ1-2 | TRBV14 | TRBD1 | TGTGCCAGCAGTCAAAGACAGGGGCTAGACTATGGCTACACCTTC | CASSQRQGLDYGYTF
many | TRBJ2-7 | TRBV7-9 | NA | TGTGCCAGCAGTGGAGGCCGGGAGTTCTACGAGCAGTACTTC | CASSGGREFYEQYF
many | TRBJ1-5 | TRBV27 | NA | TGTGCCAGAAATCAGCCCCAGCATTTT | CARNQPQHF
NA | TRBJ1-4 | TRBV6-4 | NA | TGTGCCAGCAGTCCCGGAGGTAGGGTCGTCGGAAAACTGTTTTTT | CASSPGGRVVGKLFF
many | TRBJ2-1 | TRBV7-9 | NA | TGTGCCAGCAGCTTCCCCGCAGGGGAAGGTGAGCAGTTCTTC | CASSFPAGEGEQFF
few | TRBJ2-7 | TRBV29-1 | TRBD1 | TGCAGCGTTGAGACAGGGGGCCCCTACGAGCAGTACTTC | CSVETGGPYEQYF
many | TRBJ2-3 | TRBV28 | TRBD2 | TGTGCCAGCAGCTCGGGGGGGGTAAGCACAGATACGCAGTATTTT | CASSSGGVSTDTQYF
few | TRBJ2-1 | TRBV29-1 | TRBD2 | TGCAGCGTTGAGACCCCAACTAGCGGATCTTACAATGAGCAGTTCTTC | CSVETPTSGSYNEQFF
many | TRBJ2-1 | TRBV20-1 | TRBD2 | TGCAGTGCGTACACTAGCGGGCCGGTCTACAATGAGCAGTTCTTC | CSAYTSGPVYNEQFF
many | TRBJ2-7 | TRBV12-3/TRBV12-4 | TRBD2 | TGTGCCAGCAGTTTCCCTCTTTCTAGCGGGAGATTGTACGAGCAGTACTTC | CASSFPLSSGRLYEQYF
many | TRBJ1-5 | TRBV12-3/TRBV12-4 | TRBD1 | TGTGCCAGCATGAACAGGGGTCAGCCCCAGCATTTT | CASMNRGQPQHF
many | TRBJ1-2 | TRBV28 | NA | TGTGCCAGCAGTTTACCCGGGAACTATGGCTACACCTTC | CASSLPGNYGYTF
NA | TRBJ1-6 | TRBV27 | NA | TGTGCCAGCCCTCCGGGGGTCGATTCACCCCTCCACTTT | CASPPGVDSPLHF